These 24 T cell receptor beta chains share one sample of origin, sequenced in a study of T cell changes during pregnancy in multiple sclerosis. The data were produced by immunoSEQ multiplex PCR, yet TCRdb's version contains in-frame clones alone and is incomplete. Of under 30,000 clones listed, more than 85% are singletons. The sample consisted of CD4+ T cells from peripheral blood mononuclear cells, taken in the first trimester of pregnancy. Receptors originate from a female donor in good health, enrolled as a control in a pregnancy study.

This clone was counted once. The genes are TRBV2 and TRBJ1-2; a weak D match, TRBD1 (5 bases). Germline V gives CDR1 SNHLY, CDR2 FYNNEI. The CDR3 loop spans 13 amino acids. Between the trimmed V and J ends, which lost 4 bases and 14 bases, there was a span of 20 bases. CDR3: CASSAEGPLPWTF. CDR3 in DNA: TGTGCCAGCAGTGCGGAGGGGCCCCTCCCCTGGACCTTC.

This clone was seen once. The CDR3 region is CASSLVGTGVGEQYF. The CDR3 DNA sequence: TGTGCCAGCAGCTTAGTAGGGACAGGGGTAGGGGAGCAGTACTTC. V usage is TRBV7-8 and J usage is TRBJ2-7; TRBD1 matches at 10 bases. The CDR3 spans 15 residues. Germline V gene sequence: CDR1 SGHVS, CDR2 FQNEAQ. Unmatched junction bases numbered 7, after V lost 1 base and J lost 7 bases.

The rearrangement joins TRBV18 to TRBJ2-7; tentative D call: TRBD1 (6 bases). This CDR3 spans 13 amino acids. The germline V gene encodes CDR1 KGHSH and CDR2 LQKENI. V gave up 4 bases and J gave up 3 bases, with 10 bases separating them. This CDR3 is CASSLVGGYEQYF. CDR3 bases: TGTGCCAGCTCACTTGTAGGGGGCTACGAGCAGTACTTC.

The chain combines TRBV10-3 with TRBJ1-2; D perhaps matches TRBD1 (5 bases). Trimming removed 7 bases from V and 0 bases from J, with 12 bases in between. Per the germline V gene, CDR1 is ENHRY and CDR2 is SYGVKD. The CDR3 runs to 14 residues. DNA for the CDR3: TGTGCCATCACCAAGACGACAGCTAACTATGGCTACACCTTC. It encodes CAITKTTANYGYTF.

The CDR3 nucleotides read TGTGCCAGTAGTATTCAGCGGGGCGGGAGCTCCTACAATGAGCAGTTCTTC. Amino acids: CASSIQRGGSSYNEQFF. This sequence joins TRBV19 and TRBJ2-1; the match to TRBD2 covers 7 bases. Per the germline V gene, CDR1 is LNHDA and CDR2 is SQIVND (reference sequence). This CDR3 has 17 residues. The ends lost 3 bases at V and 0 bases at J; junction bases unmatched: 8.

This clone was detected only a few times. The rearrangement uses TRBV29-1 and TRBJ1-1; TRBD1 is a possible D gene (6 bases). Trimming cost V 3 bases and J 1 base, with 18 bases left between them. Germline-derived CDR1 and CDR2 are SQVTM and ANQGSEA. The CDR3 consists of 16 residues. This CDR3 reads CSVDRDYRDWNTEAFF. CDR3 bases: TGCAGCGTTGATCGTGACTACAGGGATTGGAACACTGAAGCTTTCTTT. Complete variable domain (other parts from reference TRBV29-1 and TRBJ1-1): SAVISQKPSRDICQRGTSLTIQCQVDSQVTMMFWYRQQPGQSLTLIATANQGSEATYESGFVIDKFPISRPNLTFSTLTVSNMSPEDSSIYLCSVDRDYRDWNTEAFFGQGTRLTVV.

The rearrangement joins TRBV18 to TRBJ2-5; 7 bases align to TRBD2. Looked up from germline, CDR1 is KGHSH and CDR2 is LQKENI. With V trimmed by 6 bases and J by 5 bases, 9 bases remained unmatched. CDR3 size: 14 residues. CDR3 loop: CASSNLGLRETQYF. The CDR3, as DNA: TGTGCCAGCTCTAACTTGGGACTACGTGAGACCCAGTACTTC.

This clone was detected only a few times. The V and J genes are TRBV7-9 and TRBJ1-3; a possible D gene is TRBD1 (5 bases). The CDR3 is 17 residues long. V lost 6 bases and J 0 bases, leaving 18 bases between the germline ends. The germline V gene encodes CDR1 SEHNR and CDR2 FQNEAQ (reference sequence). The CDR3 is CASSPHPIDSSGNTIYF. The CDR3 bases are TGTGCCAGCAGTCCTCACCCCATCGACAGCTCTGGAAACACCATATATTTT.

This sequence joins TRBV4-1 and TRBJ2-1; D is perhaps TRBD1 (6 bases). This CDR3 region has 13 residues. The germline V gene has CDR1 MGHRA and CDR2 YSYEKL. Trimming stripped 0 bases from V and 15 bases from J, with 15 bases between. CDR3 sequence (DNA): TGCGCCAGCAGCCAAGATGTAGGGACATCCTGGTTCTTC. It specifies CASSQDVGTSWFF.

The chain employs TRBV6-1 and TRBJ2-4; the match to TRBD2 covers 10 bases. The germline V gene encodes CDR1 MNHNS and CDR2 SASEGT. V shed 7 bases and J 2 bases; nucleotides not matched to a gene: 5. The CDR3 extends over 15 amino acids. CDR3 DNA sequence: TGTGCCAGCATTGCTAGCGGGGGCCCCAAAAACATTCAGTACTTC. Its protein product is CASIASGGPKNIQYF.

The chain combines TRBV11-3 with TRBJ1-1; 7 positions match TRBD1. Looked up from germline, CDR1 is SGHNT and CDR2 is YENEEA. There are 18 residues in the CDR3. J gave up 5 bases and V 2 bases, and 17 bases lay outside the gene matches. CDR3 region: CASSLNLRDRETKTEAFF. DNA for the CDR3: TGTGCCAGCAGCTTAAACCTTCGAGACAGGGAAACAAAAACTGAAGCTTTCTTT.

The rearrangement joins TRBV28 to TRBJ1-5, with unresolved D. Germline V gene sequence: CDR1 MDHEN, CDR2 SYDVKM. The CDR3 extends over 14 amino acids. Trimming took off 7 bases at V and 3 bases at J, with 13 bases between the two ends. In nucleotides, the CDR3 is TGTGCCAGCACCCTCTTGGACTTCAATCAGCCCCAGCATTTT. Translation gives CASTLLDFNQPQHF.

The J gene is TRBJ2-5, the V gene TRBV5-1, with 10 positions matching TRBD2. The CDR3 runs 15 residues. V was pared by 7 bases and J by 5 bases, with 11 bases of the junction left unmatched. Germline V lookup: CDR1 SGHRS, CDR2 YFSETQ. As DNA, the CDR3 is TGCGCCAGCTTTAATGAGCGGGAGGGCCAGGAGACCCAGTACTTC. It translates to CASFNEREGQETQYF.

J is TRBJ2-1 and V is TRBV7-2, with 9 positions matching TRBD2. The CDR3 length is 17 residues. Germline trimming cut 3 bases from V and 0 bases from J; bases unmatched to any gene: 6. From germline, CDR1 is SGHTA and CDR2 FQGNSA. The CDR3 protein is CASSFRLAGLSYNEQFF. The CDR3 nucleotides read TGTGCCAGCAGCTTCCGTCTAGCGGGACTCTCCTACAATGAGCAGTTCTTC.

Written as DNA, the CDR3 is TGTGCCAGCAGGCTTCTAGCGGGGGGCGGATGGGACAATGAGCAGTTCTTC. Translating it yields CASRLLAGGGWDNEQFF. The rearrangement uses TRBV28 and TRBJ2-1; 11 bases are a match to TRBD2. This CDR3 has 17 amino acids. CDR1 is MDHEN and CDR2 is SYDVKM in the germline V gene. Trimming took 6 bases from V and 5 from J; bases not matched to a gene: 12.

This chain joins TRBV21-1 and TRBJ1-2. TRBV21-1 is a listed pseudogene. The CDR3 length is 13 residues. In DNA, the CDR3 is TGTGCCAGCAGCCCGCCGGGGGAGTATGGCTACACCTTC. Translation gives CASSPPGEYGYTF.

This clone was counted once. This chain links TRBV11-1 with TRBJ2-3, with 8 bases matching TRBD1. Trimming cost V 6 bases and J 5 bases; bases outside gene matches: 13. Germline CDR1 is SGHAT and CDR2 is FQDESV (reference sequence). CDR3 size: 16 residues. CDR3 protein: CASRSRRGPIQDTQYF. CDR3 nucleotide sequence: TGTGCCAGCAGATCACGCAGGGGGCCGATTCAAGATACGCAGTATTTT.

This chain connects TRBV27 to TRBJ2-7; D not certain. The CDR3 is 14 amino acids. Trimming took 3 bases from V and 3 from J, leaving 12 bases between them. Germline-derived CDR1 and CDR2 are MNHEY and SMNVEV (reference sequence). CDR3 nucleotides: TGTGCCAGCAGTTTCTCCGGTCTGAGCTACGAGCAGTACTTC. Translated, it gives CASSFSGLSYEQYF.

This clone is a singleton in its sample. The chain combines TRBV4-2 with TRBJ2-7; 7 positions match TRBD2. Germline CDR1 is LGHNA and CDR2 is YNFKEQ. The CDR3 has 18 residues. V lost 0 bases, J lost 5 bases, and 16 bases stayed unmatched. Written as DNA, the CDR3 is TGTGCCAGCAGCCAAGACGCCTGGGGAGGGCCCTCGATGGACGAGCAGTACTTC. Its protein product is CASSQDAWGGPSMDEQYF.

This chain connects TRBV4-1 to TRBJ2-2; a weak D match, TRBD1 (6 bases). With 0 bases removed from V and 0 bases from J, the gap between germline ends came to 14 bases. This CDR3 is 18 amino acids long. Germline values: CDR1 MGHRA, CDR2 YSYEKL. The CDR3 is CASSQDMGQPANTGELFF. The CDR3 DNA sequence: TGCGCCAGCAGCCAAGATATGGGACAACCCGCGAACACCGGGGAGCTGTTTTTT.

The chain recombines TRBV2 with TRBJ1-2; TRBD1 agrees at 10 bases. The germline V gene encodes CDR1 SNHLY and CDR2 FYNNEI. The trim removed 6 bases at V and 8 bases at J, leaving 9 bases unmatched. The CDR3 sequence is 14 residues long. CDR3 coding DNA: TGTGCCAGCAGGGCAGACAGGGGGCTTACGGGCTACACCTTC. Its protein is CASRADRGLTGYTF.

This clone was seen only once. The rearrangement uses TRBV7-9 and TRBJ1-2; D gene unclear. Germline CDR1 SEHNR, CDR2 FQNEAQ (reference sequence). CDR3 length: 14 amino acids. V lost 4 bases and J 2 bases, leaving 11 bases between the germline ends. The CDR3 coding sequence is TGTGCCAGCAGCTCTCTAGACCGCAACTATGGCTACACCTTC. Its translation: CASSSLDRNYGYTF. The whole variable domain, remainder taken from reference TRBV7-9 and TRBJ1-2, is DTGVSQNPRHKITKRGQNVTFRCDPISEHNRLYWYRQTLGQGPEFLTYFQNEAQLEKSRLLSDRFSAERPKGSFSTLEIQRTEQGDSAMYLCASSSLDRNYGYTFGSGTRLTVV.

The sample holds one count of this clone. The chain has TRBV18 and TRBJ2-7, with D maybe TRBD2 (6 bases). The V end lost 1 base, the J end lost 0 bases, and 13 bases lay between the germline ends. The CDR3 has 16 amino acids. The V gene's germline CDR1 is KGHSH and CDR2 LQKENI. CDR3 region: CASSPRVGGSSYEQYF. The CDR3 DNA reads as TGTGCCAGCTCACCACGGGTGGGAGGAAGCTCCTACGAGCAGTACTTC.

This clone was counted once. The rearrangement joins TRBV28 to TRBJ1-5; TRBD1 matches 8 bases. The CDR3 spans 15 residues. Germline-derived CDR1 and CDR2 are MDHEN and SYDVKM. V lost 2 bases and J lost 7; bases outside the gene matches: 7. CDR3 loop: CASSLQTGVEQPQHF. DNA of the CDR3: TGTGCCAGCAGTTTACAGACAGGGGTTGAACAGCCCCAGCATTTT. Variable domain in full (rest from reference TRBV28 and TRBJ1-5): DVKVTQSSRYLVKRTGEKVFLECVQDMDHENMFWYRQDPGLGLRLIYFSYDVKMKEKGDIPEGYSVSREKKERFSLILESASTNQTSMYLCASSLQTGVEQPQHFGDGTRLSIL.